The 18 T cell receptor beta chains given below trace back to one sample, sequenced in a study of shared clonotypes between healthy human individuals. Produced via immunoSEQ multiplex PCR; TCRdb's table is partial and in-frame only. The table records about 2.1 million clones, 90% to 95% of them present only once. CD45RO-negative, CCR7-selected cells formed the naive CD8 fraction, which excluded terminally differentiated effector memory CD45RA+ cells. Specimen: naive CD8+ T cells from PBMCs. Receptor source: a man aged 18 to 35 in good health. Some clones in this sample may be carry-over from other donors' samples.

This chain uses TRBV11-2 with TRBJ2-1, with D unresolved. Per germline, CDR1 SGHAT and CDR2 FQNNGV. The V and J ends lost 5 bases and 6 bases respectively, with 11 bases between them. This CDR3 comprises 13 residues. The CDR3 reads CASSLGSSNEQFF. The CDR3 nucleotides read TGTGCCAGCAGCCTCGGATCGAGCAATGAGCAGTTCTTC.

This sequence joins TRBV14 and TRBJ2-3, with 9 bases lining up with TRBD1. Germline CDR1 reads SGHDN; CDR2 reads FVKESK. J gave up 1 base and V 2 bases, and 7 bases lay outside the gene matches. This CDR3 comprises 17 residues. For the CDR3, the DNA is TGTGCCAGCAGCCAACAGCGGACAGGGGAGCGCACAGATACGCAGTATTTT. This gives the protein CASSQQRTGERTDTQYF.

The chain is built from TRBV9 and TRBJ2-1, with 14 bases matching TRBD2. Germline V gives CDR1 SGDLS, CDR2 YYNGEE. The CDR3 loop spans 15 amino acids. V trimming: 3 bases; J trimming: 10 bases; junction bases outside the gene matches: 6. CDR3 sequence (DNA): TGTGCCAGCAGCGGGGGACTAGCGGGAGCCAGCGAGCAGTTCTTC. Translation: CASSGGLAGASEQFF.

V gene TRBV5-1 combines with J gene TRBJ2-7, with D perhaps TRBD1 or TRBD2 (5 bases each). The CDR3 is 13 residues long. V was trimmed by 4 bases and J by 3 bases, leaving 11 bases between them. Germline assignment: CDR1 SGHRS and CDR2 YFSETQ. The CDR3: CASSTGPSYEQYF. The CDR3 nucleotides are TGCGCCAGCAGCACGGGGCCCAGCTACGAGCAGTACTTC.

V is TRBV5-1 and J is TRBJ2-6; a possible D gene is TRBD2 (5 bases). V was cut by 3 bases and J by 12 bases, with 16 bases left in between. Germline CDR1 SGHRS, CDR2 YFSETQ. This CDR3 region has 14 residues. The CDR3 reads CASSWGEGAVVLTF. The DNA for the CDR3 is TGCGCCAGCAGCTGGGGAGAGGGTGCGGTCGTCCTGACTTTC. Full variable domain (rest looked up from reference TRBV5-1 and TRBJ2-6): KAGVTQTPRYLIKTRGQQVTLSCSPISGHRSVSWYQQTPGQGLQFLFEYFSETQRNKGNFPGRFSGRQFSNSRSEMNVSTLELGDSALYLCASSWGEGAVVLTFGAGSRLTVL.

The rearrangement links TRBV27 to TRBJ2-1, with 7 bases that match TRBD1. V shed 4 bases, J shed 0 bases, and the junction held 9 bases outside the gene matches. CDR1 is MNHEY and CDR2 is SMNVEV in the germline V gene (reference sequence). This CDR3 comprises 17 residues. The DNA of the CDR3 is TGTGCCAGCAGTTCCCGGACAGGAATGAGCTCCTACAATGAGCAGTTCTTC. Amino acids: CASSSRTGMSSYNEQFF.

The V and J genes are TRBV4-3 and TRBJ2-1; 7 positions agree with TRBD1. The germline gives CDR1 LGHNA, CDR2 YSLEER. V dropped 3 bases and J dropped 7; count of bases not matched to a gene: 15. CDR3 length: 17 residues. CDR3 sequence: CASSHGQASYSGNEQFF. The CDR3 bases are TGCGCCAGCAGCCACGGACAGGCCTCCTATTCGGGGAATGAGCAGTTCTTC.

The V gene is TRBV6-5, the J gene TRBJ2-1, with a possible D match to TRBD2 (5 bases). The CDR3 contains 15 residues. Germline CDR1 reads MNHEY; CDR2 reads SVGAGI. V was pared by 2 bases and J by 4 bases, with 12 bases between. The CDR3 sequence: CASSYGIARYNEQFF. CDR3 in DNA: TGTGCCAGCAGTTACGGGATAGCGAGGTACAATGAGCAGTTCTTC.

This chain connects TRBV5-6 to TRBJ2-7; TRBD1 agrees at 9 bases. The CDR3 has 16 amino acids. V trimming: 4 bases; J trimming: 0 bases; junction bases outside the gene matches: 8. CDR1 and CDR2 from the germline V gene are SGHDT and YYEEEE. The CDR3 protein is CASSRTGTGNSYEQYF. The CDR3 DNA is TGTGCCAGCAGCCGCACCGGGACAGGGAACTCCTACGAGCAGTACTTC. The full variable domain, with the rest looked up from reference TRBV5-6 and TRBJ2-7, is DAGVTQSPTHLIKTRGQQVTLRCSPKSGHDTVSWYQQALGQGPQFIFQYYEEEERQRGNFPDRFSGHQFPNYSSELNVNALLLGDSALYLCASSRTGTGNSYEQYFGPGTRLTVT.

Written as DNA, the CDR3 is TGTGCCAGCAGCCAAGATCGACTAGCGGGAGTTTACTGGCCTGAGCAGTTCTTC. Its translation: CASSQDRLAGVYWPEQFF. V is TRBV14 and J is TRBJ2-1; the match to TRBD2 covers 12 bases. The CDR3 contains 18 residues. From germline, CDR1 is SGHDN and CDR2 FVKESK. V was pared by 0 bases and J by 9 bases, with 12 bases of the junction left unmatched. Combining the CDR3 with reference TRBV14 and TRBJ2-1 gives the whole variable domain EAGVTQFPSHSVIEKGQTVTLRCDPISGHDNLYWYRRVMGKEIKFLLHFVKESKQDESGMPNNRFLAERTGGTYSTLKVQPAELEDSGVYFCASSQDRLAGVYWPEQFFGPGTRLTVL.

The chain couples TRBV7-2 to TRBJ2-1; D is unclear. CDR1 is SGHTA and CDR2 is FQGNSA in the germline V gene. With 5 bases removed from V and 3 bases from J, the gap between germline ends came to 11 bases. The CDR3 is 14 residues long. CDR3 loop: CASSPEGNYNEQFF. CDR3 nucleotides: TGTGCCAGCAGCCCAGAAGGGAACTACAATGAGCAGTTCTTC.

The J gene is TRBJ1-1, the V gene TRBV7-3; 7 bases align to TRBD1. The CDR3 contains 16 residues. V was pared by 4 bases and J by 4 bases, with 12 bases of the junction left unmatched. Germline V gene lookup returns CDR1 SGHTA and CDR2 FQGTGA. This CDR3 is CASSSTGRYDVTEAFF. CDR3 nucleotide sequence: TGTGCCAGCAGCTCGACAGGGAGGTATGATGTCACTGAAGCTTTCTTT.

The chain recombines TRBV7-9 with TRBJ1-1; TRBD1 matches at 12 bases. J lost 4 bases, V lost 1 base, and 4 bases had no gene match. The CDR3 is made up of 16 amino acids. Germline CDR1 reads SEHNR; CDR2 reads FQNEAQ (reference sequence). This CDR3 reads CASSLGWGQGATEAFF. Here the CDR3 DNA reads TGTGCCAGCAGCTTAGGGTGGGGACAGGGGGCCACTGAAGCTTTCTTT. Filled out from reference TRBV7-9 and TRBJ1-1, the complete variable domain reads DTGVSQNPRHKITKRGQNVTFRCDPISEHNRLYWYRQTLGQGPEFLTYFQNEAQLEKSRLLSDRFSAERPKGSFSTLEIQRTEQGDSAMYLCASSLGWGQGATEAFFGQGTRLTVV.

The rearrangement uses TRBV29-1 and TRBJ2-7, with a weak D call TRBD2 (7 bases). There are 16 residues in the CDR3. Trimming cost V 3 bases and J 4 bases, with 22 bases left between them. Germline V gives CDR1 SQVTM, CDR2 ANQGSEA. The chain's CDR3 is CSVEWGGTLSTYEQYF. In DNA, the CDR3 is TGCAGCGTTGAGTGGGGGGGGACACTCTCAACGTACGAGCAGTACTTC.

Concerning this clone itself: The same CDR3 also results from other DNA sequences found in this sample. The J gene is TRBJ2-7, the V gene TRBV7-2; D not resolved. The CDR3 totals 13 residues. Looked up from germline, CDR1 is SGHTA and CDR2 is FQGNSA. Trimming took 2 bases from V and 0 from J, leaving 5 bases between them. The CDR3 protein is CASSLTSSYEQYF. As DNA, the CDR3 is TGTGCCAGCAGCTTAACCAGCTCCTACGAGCAGTACTTC.

The chain combines TRBV4-1 with TRBJ2-5, with 7 nucleotides matching TRBD2. The DNA end favors TRBJ2-7, so the J call may be wrong. The CDR3 consists of 16 residues. Germline V gene sequence: CDR1 MGHRA, CDR2 YSYEKL. The CDR3 is CASSQGPSGTPYEQYF. CDR3 in DNA: TGCGCCAGCAGCCAAGGCCCGAGCGGGACTCCCTACGAGCAGTACTTC.

J is TRBJ2-2 and V is TRBV19; D gene uncertain. CDR1 is LNHDA, CDR2 SQIVND, per germline (reference sequence). V gave up 5 bases and J gave up 7 bases, with 17 bases separating them. The CDR3 is 15 amino acids. The CDR3, as DNA: TGTGCCAGTAGTCCCAACCCCGGTCCCGACGGGGAGCTGTTTTTT. Protein sequence: CASSPNPGPDGELFF.

In DNA, the CDR3 is TGTGCCAGCAGTTACAAACAGGAAGCTTTCTTT. Its translation: CASSYKQEAFF. The J gene is TRBJ1-1, the V gene TRBV6-5; D is unresolved. V gave up 2 bases and J gave up 8 bases, with 6 bases separating them. Germline-derived CDR1 and CDR2 are MNHEY and SVGAGI. CDR3 length equals 11 residues.